A selection of T cell receptor beta chains follows, all from one sample in a study of T-cell memory formation after mild COVID-19. TCRdb fed the 5' RACE reads into MiXCR, producing one record per CDR3 protein. The data contain hundreds of thousands of distinct CDR3 sequences, roughly 15% of them singletons. The sequenced sample consisted of PBMCs or a T cell subset sorted from them (not recorded which). The receptors were sampled from a man in his late teens or twenties who had mild COVID-19 (a few samples of this study predate the infection). Cell type and time point are not known. The CDR3 runs from the conserved cysteine through the conserved F or W. A D gene is named only where the DNA matches it firmly. Size values are once, few and many counts, or a class for expanded clones, and some rows have none.

>-|TRBJ2-5|TRBD2|TRBV5-6
TGTGCCAGCAGCTTCGAACGGGGGGGCCAGACCCAGTACTTC
CASSFERGGQTQYF
>few|TRBJ2-5|TRBD2|TRBV12-5
TGTGCTAGTGGACCGGGGGGGGTACAAGAGACCCAGTACTTC
CASGPGGVQETQYF
>many|TRBJ1-1|TRBD1|TRBV12-3/TRBV12-4
TGTGCCAGCAGTTCGCAGGGGGCCGGGAACACTGAAGCTTTCTTT
CASSSQGAGNTEAFF
>few|TRBJ2-1|-|TRBV11-2
TGTGCCAGCAGCCGCCTGGTCAACCCCGATGAGCAGTTCTTC
CASSRLVNPDEQFF
>few|TRBJ2-5|TRBD2|TRBV7-2
TGTGCCAGCAGCTTAGCGGCTAGCGGGGGGCCTTCCCAAGAGACCCAGTACTTC
CASSLAASGGPSQETQYF
>-|TRBJ2-5|TRBD1|TRBV12-3/TRBV12-4
TGTGCCAGCAGCCGCCCCGGGACAGGGGGCCAGACCCAGTACTTC
CASSRPGTGGQTQYF
>few|TRBJ1-2|TRBD1|TRBV7-9
TGTGCCAGCAGCTACCCGGACAGGGGCGACTATGGCTACACCTTC
CASSYPDRGDYGYTF
>-|TRBJ2-2|-|TRBV7-3
TGTGCCAGCAGCTTAACTCGGGTTTCCACCGGGGAGCTGTTTTTT
CASSLTRVSTGELFF
>few|TRBJ1-1|TRBD1|TRBV7-9
TGTGCCAGCAGCTTACAGGGGGAAGGATCTGAAGCTTTCTTT
CASSLQGEGSEAFF
>-|TRBJ1-4|-|TRBV9
TGTGCCAGCAGCGTAGCGTCCCAGGGAACGGTAAATGAAAAACTGTTTTTT
CASSVASQGTVNEKLFF
>many|TRBJ2-3|TRBD2|TRBV29-1
TGCAGCGTCGAGAGAGCGGGGTCCGGAGATACGCAGTATTTT
CSVERAGSGDTQYF
>-|TRBJ2-1|TRBD2|TRBV29-1
TGCAGCGTTTCTAGCGGGGGGATGAATGAGCAGTTCTTC
CSVSSGGMNEQFF
>few|TRBJ2-7|-|TRBV5-1
TGCGCCAGCAGCTTGAAAACTAGCTACGAGCAGTACTTC
CASSLKTSYEQYF
>-|TRBJ2-6|-|TRBV4-3
TGCGCCAGCAGCCTCCTCGTGCAGTCTGGGGCCAACGTCCTGACTTTC
CASSLLVQSGANVLTF
>few|TRBJ2-3|-|TRBV6-6
TGTGCCAGCAACACGGCCGAGGGCCTCGCCACAGATACGCAGTATTTT
CASNTAEGLATDTQYF
>few|TRBJ2-5|TRBD2|TRBV5-1
TGCGCCAGCAATTCGCCTCTAGCGGGGCAAGAGACCCAGTACTTC
CASNSPLAGQETQYF
>-|TRBJ2-7|TRBD2|TRBV20-1
TGCAGTGCTCAGGGACTAGCGGGGGTTTACGAGCAGTACTTC
CSAQGLAGVYEQYF
>-|TRBJ2-7|-|TRBV5-1
TGCGCCAGCAGCTTTCGGGCCCCCGGGTACTACGAGCAGTACTTC
CASSFRAPGYYEQYF
>few|TRBJ2-2|-|TRBV4-1
TGCGCCAGCAGCCGTATCCTCGGGGGCCCGAACACCGGGGAGCTGTTTTTT
CASSRILGGPNTGELFF
>-|TRBJ2-5|-|TRBV3-1
TGTGCCAGCAGCCAACACCGGGACGTAGAGACCCAGTACTTC
CASSQHRDVETQYF
>-|TRBJ2-1|TRBD2|TRBV5-6
TGTGCCAGCAGCGTAACTAGCGGGGGCTACAATGAGCAGTTCTTC
CASSVTSGGYNEQFF
>few|TRBJ2-4|-|TRBV4-3
TGCGCCAGCAGCCAAGATCGTCCAGGGGGGAAAAACATTCAGTACTTC
CASSQDRPGGKNIQYF